A selection of T cell receptor beta chains follows, all from one sample in a study of T cell repertoires in cytomegalovirus infection. Using its own MiXCR run on the reads, TCRdb lists one record per CDR3 protein. The table has a few hundred thousand distinct CDR3 sequences, approximately 14% seen once. The sequenced sample was PBMCs. Receptors were obtained from a human donor in good health (CMV status not recorded). Some clones in this sample may be carry-over from other donors' samples. Both conserved end residues are part of each CDR3. D genes are given only for firm matches. Clone size is not always given. Where it is, it says once, few, many or a class for expanded clones.

v_call	j_call	clone_size	d_call	cdr3_aa	cdr3_nt
TRBV20-1	TRBJ1-2	-	-	CSARPYTENYGYTF	TGCAGTGCTCGACCGTACACGGAGAACTATGGCTACACCTTC
TRBV7-4	TRBJ2-2	-	-	CASSLEGQKLNTGELFF	TGTGCCAGCAGCTTGGAGGGGCAGAAACTGAACACCGGGGAGCTGTTTTTT
TRBV29-1	TRBJ2-4	few	TRBD2	CSASGTRGIQYF	TGCAGCGCTTCGGGGACTAGAGGCATTCAGTACTTC
TRBV9	TRBJ1-5	-	TRBD1	CASSGGPGQGDQPQHF	TGTGCCAGCAGCGGCGGACCGGGACAGGGGGATCAGCCCCAGCATTTT
TRBV7-9	TRBJ1-2	many	-	CASSLASGNGYTF	TGTGCCAGCAGCTTAGCTTCCGGCAATGGCTACACCTTC
TRBV10-2	TRBJ2-2	few	-	CASSDLLSTGELFF	TGCGCCAGCAGTGACCTCCTCAGCACCGGGGAGCTGTTTTTT
TRBV3-1	TRBJ2-7	few	-	CASSQRGLEQYF	TGTGCCAGCAGCCAACGTGGCCTCGAGCAGTACTTC
TRBV12-3/TRBV12-4	TRBJ2-3	many	-	CASSFLVTDTQYF	TGTGCCAGCAGTTTTCTCGTAACAGATACGCAGTATTTT
TRBV6-5	TRBJ2-3	many	-	CASSQSGVAPDTQYF	TGTGCCAGCAGTCAAAGCGGCGTCGCCCCAGATACGCAGTATTTT
TRBV7-9	TRBJ1-1	many	-	CASSLGDYTEAFF	TGTGCCAGCAGCTTGGGGGATTACACTGAAGCTTTCTTT
TRBV10-3	TRBJ2-5	many	-	CAISEFVGGQQETQYF	TGTGCCATCAGTGAGTTCGTGGGGGGCCAACAAGAGACCCAGTACTTC
TRBV7-9	TRBJ2-2	many	-	CASSSGANTGELFF	TGTGCCAGCAGCTCCGGGGCGAACACCGGGGAGCTGTTTTTT
TRBV18	TRBJ1-5	-	-	CASSPSQGQNQPQHF	TGTGCCAGCTCACCGAGTCAAGGACAGAATCAGCCCCAGCATTTT
TRBV7-8	TRBJ1-1	many	-	CASSRIGDAEAFF	TGTGCCAGCAGCCGAATAGGGGACGCTGAAGCTTTCTTT
TRBV20-1	TRBJ2-5	many	TRBD1	CSARDVQGSTETQYF	TGCAGTGCTAGAGATGTACAGGGGAGTACGGAGACCCAGTACTTC
TRBV7-8	TRBJ2-1	many	-	CASSLNPQKHSSYNEQFF	TGTGCCAGCAGCCTCAACCCCCAGAAACATAGCTCCTACAATGAGCAGTTCTTC
TRBV29-1	TRBJ2-7	-	TRBD2	CSVHGTSNYEQYF	TGCAGCGTACACGGGACTAGTAACTACGAGCAGTACTTC
TRBV5-1	TRBJ2-1	few	-	CASSLAASDANEQFF	TGCGCCAGCAGCTTGGCTGCTAGCGATGCCAATGAGCAGTTCTTC
TRBV6-2/TRBV6-3	TRBJ1-1	few	-	CASRTTEAFF	TGTGCCAGCAGGACGACTGAAGCTTTCTTT
TRBV29-1	TRBJ2-1	-	TRBD2	CSVDTGVGGNEQFF	TGCAGCGTTGATACGGGGGTGGGAGGGAATGAGCAGTTCTTC
TRBV18	TRBJ1-1	many	TRBD1	CASSPDRVGKAFF	TGTGCCAGCTCACCAGACAGGGTTGGGAAAGCTTTCTTT
TRBV28	TRBJ1-1	many	TRBD1	CASPKTGGNMNTEAFF	TGTGCCAGCCCTAAAACAGGGGGAAACATGAACACTGAAGCTTTCTTT
TRBV9	TRBJ2-1	few	TRBD2	CASSPMGLPDSYNEQFF	TGTGCCAGCAGCCCAATGGGACTACCCGACTCCTACAATGAGCAGTTCTTC
TRBV6-5	TRBJ2-7	many	-	CASSYNLGESYEQYF	TGTGCCAGCAGTTACAACTTAGGGGAATCCTACGAGCAGTACTTC
TRBV10-3	TRBJ2-5	many	-	CATQGPGPQETQYF	TGTGCCACCCAAGGGCCGGGACCCCAAGAGACCCAGTACTTC
TRBV7-2	TRBJ2-1	many	TRBD2	CASSPGLAGGNNEQFF	TGTGCCAGCAGCCCCGGACTAGCGGGAGGAAACAATGAGCAGTTCTTC
TRBV7-2	TRBJ2-1	many	-	CASSSSFGEQFF	TGTGCCAGCAGCTCTTCGTTTGGCGAGCAGTTCTTC
TRBV19	TRBJ2-6	many	-	CASSISSRSSGANVLTF	TGTGCCAGTAGTATTTCCAGTCGAAGCTCTGGGGCCAACGTCCTGACTTTC
TRBV6-1	TRBJ2-6	many	-	CASSRLVDGANVLTF	TGTGCCAGCAGTAGGCTGGTGGATGGGGCCAACGTCCTGACTTTC
TRBV15	TRBJ2-2	many	TRBD1	CATSTQTGPTNTGELFF	TGTGCCACCAGCACCCAGACAGGGCCCACGAACACCGGGGAGCTGTTTTTT
TRBV20-1	TRBJ2-1	-	TRBD2	CSARGRLAGSNEQFF	TGCAGTGCTAGAGGTCGACTAGCGGGGAGTAATGAGCAGTTCTTC
TRBV4-3	TRBJ1-3	few	-	CASSQDRTRGNTIYF	TGCGCCAGCAGCCAAGATAGGACGCGTGGAAACACCATATATTTT
TRBV7-2	TRBJ2-6	many	TRBD1	CASSLVGTGGSGANVLTF	TGTGCCAGCAGCTTAGTGGGGACAGGGGGCTCTGGGGCCAACGTCCTGACTTTC
TRBV7-2	TRBJ1-2	many	TRBD1	CASSLTTGTVNYGYTF	TGTGCCAGCAGCCTAACCACCGGGACAGTTAACTATGGCTACACCTTC
TRBV9	TRBJ1-1	-	-	CASSVGASRGAEAFF	TGTGCCAGCAGCGTAGGGGCCTCTCGCGGGGCTGAAGCTTTCTTT
TRBV28	TRBJ1-5	few	-	CASSPITYQPQHF	TGTGCCAGCAGCCCGATCACGTATCAGCCCCAGCATTTT
TRBV7-2	TRBJ2-3	many	TRBD2	CASSPRLASTDTQYF	TGTGCCAGCAGCCCTAGACTAGCGAGCACAGATACGCAGTATTTT
TRBV6-4	TRBJ2-2	many	-	CASSPGLDTGELFF	TGTGCCAGCAGCCCGGGGTTGGACACCGGGGAGCTGTTTTTT
TRBV20-1	TRBJ2-5	few	-	CSAGGVGETQYF	TGCAGTGCTGGGGGTGTTGGGGAGACCCAGTACTTC
TRBV5-6	TRBJ2-1	many	-	CASSNRAQYAYNEQFF	TGTGCCAGCAGTAACCGGGCCCAGTATGCTTACAATGAGCAGTTCTTC